Below are 32 T cell receptor beta chains sequenced from a single sample in a study of regulatory T cells in long-lasting Graves disease. Documented time point: persistent/refractory GD, antithyroid drugs over 5 years with positive TRAb. RNA from PBMCs was the source of the TCR library. In building TCR beta libraries, iRepertoire HTBI primers were used together with Arm-PCR of CDR3 regions. TCRdb re-called the multiplex PCR reads through MiXCR, storing one row per CDR3 protein. The sample holds over 650,000 distinct CDR3 sequences, 25% to 35% seen once. The sample was peripheral blood mononuclear cells (PBMCs), taken when the disease was refractory, from a patient treated with antithyroid drugs. These receptor sequences come from a female donor with Graves disease.

The CDR3 coding sequence is TGCAGTGCTAGAAAGGGGGCGACCACCTACGAGCAGTACTTC. Its protein product is CSARKGATTYEQYF. This chain links TRBV20-1 with TRBJ2-7, with 7 bases that match TRBD1. The CDR3 totals 14 residues. Germline V CDR1 and CDR2: DFQATT, SNEGSKA (reference sequence). V was clipped by 2 bases and J by 2 bases; unmatched bases: 6.

This clonotype was detected only a few times. The chain joins TRBV6-1 to TRBJ2-5; D might be TRBD1 (6 bases). The V and J ends lost 4 bases and 1 base respectively, with 10 bases between them. Germline V CDR1 and CDR2: MNHNS, SASEGT. There are 14 residues in the CDR3. The CDR3 bases are TGTGCCAGCAGTGCCCAGGGGAGCCAAGAGACCCAGTACTTC. Encoded protein: CASSAQGSQETQYF.

V usage is TRBV19 and J usage is TRBJ2-1; D tentatively fits TRBD1 or TRBD2 (6 bases each). The CDR3 loop spans 18 amino acids. V dropped 4 bases and J dropped 6 bases, with 25 bases sitting between them. In germline, CDR1 is LNHDA, CDR2 SQIVND (reference sequence). In DNA, the CDR3 is TGTGCCAGTAGTAAACCCGTGGGGGGCAGGGTGGTGGGCAATGAGCAGTTCTTC. Its protein is CASSKPVGGRVVGNEQFF. Based on the CDR3 plus reference TRBV19 and TRBJ2-1, the full variable domain is DGGITQSPKYLFRKEGQNVTLSCEQNLNHDAMYWYRQDPGQGLRLIYYSQIVNDFQKGDIAEGYSVSREKKESFPLTVTSAQKNPTAFYLCASSKPVGGRVVGNEQFFGPGTRLTVL.

The rearrangement links TRBV7-9 to TRBJ1-2; 9 nucleotides line up with TRBD1. Germline loops: CDR1 SEHNR, CDR2 FQNEAQ (reference sequence). This CDR3 region has 17 residues. V was clipped by 1 base and J by 4 bases; unmatched bases: 10. The CDR3 coding sequence is TGTGCCAGCAGCTTAGGAGGGACAGGGAATCTTGTCTATGGCTACACCTTC. It specifies CASSLGGTGNLVYGYTF.

The rearrangement links TRBV12-3 or TRBV12-4 to TRBJ2-1; 12 positions match TRBD2. The CDR3 extends over 17 amino acids. After removal of 5 bases from V and 7 bases from J, the junction contained 12 bases not matched to a gene. The CDR3 protein is CASSPPSGRALWNEQFF. The CDR3 DNA reads TGTGCCAGCAGTCCACCTAGCGGGAGGGCCTTGTGGAATGAGCAGTTCTTC.

This clonotype appeared a few times. Germline is not matched at one junction end, which may reflect a read error. CDR3 coding DNA: TGTGCCAGCACACCACTAGCGGGCACAGATACGCAGTATTTT. It specifies CASTPLAGTDTQYF. The V and J genes are TRBV18 and TRBJ2-3, with TRBD2 identical over 8 bases. This CDR3 is 14 amino acids long. Looked up from germline, CDR1 is KGHSH and CDR2 is LQKENI.

J is TRBJ1-1 and V is TRBV25-1, with 9 bases that match TRBD1. The V segment lost 8 bases and the J segment 5 bases; nucleotides outside the gene matches: 9. The CDR3 is 14 amino acids. The germline gives CDR1 MGHDK, CDR2 SYGVNS. The CDR3 region has the DNA TGTGCCAGCGGGTGGACAGGGGATGGTACTGAAGCTTTCTTT. Amino acid sequence: CASGWTGDGTEAFF.

Details on this clonotype: One junction end does not reproduce the germline sequence, and a read error may be involved. This chain uses TRBV5-1 with TRBJ1-1; TRBD1 agrees at 7 bases. The CDR3 runs 17 residues. The germline V gene encodes CDR1 SGHRS and CDR2 YFSETQ. The DNA of the CDR3 is TGCGCCAGCAGCCCGCACCTGGGACAGCCCCAGAACGCTGAAGCTTTCTTT. Translation gives CASSPHLGQPQNAEAFF.

This chain joins TRBV12-3 or TRBV12-4 and TRBJ2-7, with 10 nucleotides matching TRBD1. J gave up 3 bases and V 3 bases, and 2 bases lay outside the gene matches. The CDR3 is made up of 14 amino acids. CDR3 nucleotide sequence: TGTGCCAGCAGTTTCGGGACAGGGGTCTACGAGCAGTACTTC. Protein sequence: CASSFGTGVYEQYF.

This clonotype was counted a few times. The gene calls are TRBV4-1 and TRBJ1-4; 7 positions agree with TRBD1. The V gene's germline CDR1 is MGHRA and CDR2 YSYEKL. This CDR3 has 15 amino acids. After removal of 2 bases from V and 6 bases from J, the junction contained 6 bases not matched to a gene. CDR3 DNA sequence: TGCGCCAGCAGCCAACAGGGGGGCCCTGATGAAAAACTGTTTTTT. As protein: CASSQQGGPDEKLFF.

The chain recombines TRBV29-1 with TRBJ1-4; TRBD1 matches at 9 bases. The V gene end was trimmed by 5 bases and the J gene end by 3 bases; junction bases not matched to a gene: 4. CDR3 length equals 14 residues. Per the germline V gene, CDR1 is SQVTM and CDR2 is ANQGSEA. The CDR3 nucleotides read TGCAGCGTTACACAGGGGGCGGCTAATGAAAAACTGTTTTTT. It translates to CSVTQGAANEKLFF.

This clonotype was observed a handful of times. The rearrangement joins TRBV11-2 to TRBJ2-7; 8 nucleotides agree with TRBD1. The junction had 13 bases not matched to a gene; V was cut back by 6 bases and J by 3 bases. The germline gives CDR1 SGHAT, CDR2 FQNNGV. CDR3 length equals 16 residues. The CDR3 loop is CASRLSLAGGVYEQYF. The CDR3 DNA reads TGTGCCAGCAGGCTGTCATTAGCAGGGGGCGTCTACGAGCAGTACTTC.

This clonotype was seen once. The chain employs TRBV5-5 and TRBJ2-7, with 9 bases that match TRBD2. The CDR3 runs to 18 residues. With V trimmed by 3 bases and J by 4 bases, 17 bases remained unmatched. The germline V gene has CDR1 SGHKS and CDR2 YYEKEE (reference sequence). The CDR3 nucleotides are TGTGCCAGCAGCTCGACGAACCGGGGGGGACTAGCTGTGTACGAGCAGTACTTC. It encodes CASSSTNRGGLAVYEQYF.

The chain carries TRBV24-1 and TRBJ2-5; TRBD1 or TRBD2 may be the D gene (6 bases each). The CDR3 sequence is 14 residues long. Germline loops: CDR1 KGHDR, CDR2 SFDVKD. V lost 6 bases to trimming and J lost 6 bases, with 16 bases between them. As DNA, the CDR3 is TGTGCCACCAGTAGGGGGGCGGGTCGAAAGACCCAGTACTTC. It codes for CATSRGAGRKTQYF.

This clonotype has only a few counts. The CDR3, as DNA: TGTGCCAGTAGTCGCCTAGCAGAAGAGACCCAGTACTTC. Residues: CASSRLAEETQYF. This chain connects TRBV19 to TRBJ2-5; D may be TRBD2 (5 bases). Per the germline V gene, CDR1 is LNHDA and CDR2 is SQIVND (reference sequence). Deletions cut 5 bases from V and 3 bases from J, with 10 bases between. The CDR3 extends over 13 amino acids.

This clonotype has only a few counts. The chain employs TRBV9 and TRBJ1-2, with D possibly matching TRBD1 (5 bases). Germline CDR1 and CDR2: SGDLS and YYNGEE. The CDR3 is made up of 14 amino acids. Between the trimmed V and J ends, which lost 2 bases and 1 base, there was a span of 9 bases. The CDR3 loop reads CASSVGQGNYGYTF. For the CDR3, the DNA is TGTGCCAGCAGCGTTGGGCAGGGTAACTATGGCTACACCTTC.

The chain links TRBV5-1 to TRBJ1-2, with D tentatively TRBD1 (6 bases). Trimming removed 6 bases from V and 5 bases from J, with 17 bases in between. The germline V gene encodes CDR1 SGHRS and CDR2 YFSETQ. This CDR3 spans 14 amino acids. CDR3 DNA: TGCGCCAGCAAGGCGGGGGCGCTGAGTTATGGCTACACCTTC. Its protein is CASKAGALSYGYTF.

The V gene is TRBV18, the J gene TRBJ2-5, with TRBD1 matching over 10 bases. The V segment lost 3 bases and the J segment 6 bases; nucleotides outside the gene matches: 4. The length of the CDR3 is 14 residues. Germline CDR1 and CDR2: KGHSH and LQKENI. In DNA, the CDR3 is TGTGCCAGCTCACCCGGGACAGGGGAGAAGACCCAGTACTTC. Translated, it gives CASSPGTGEKTQYF.

This clonotype has only one observation. The V gene is TRBV4-1, the J gene TRBJ2-7; 12 bases are shared with TRBD2. V was clipped by 2 bases and J by 1 base; unmatched bases: 3. This CDR3 contains 16 residues. Germline values: CDR1 MGHRA, CDR2 YSYEKL. In DNA form, the CDR3 reads TGCGCCAGCAGCCAAAAAACTAGCGGGAGGTCCTACGAGCAGTACTTC. Translation gives CASSQKTSGRSYEQYF.

The V call is TRBV20-1, the J call TRBJ1-1; a possible D gene is TRBD1 (5 bases). V dropped 6 bases and J dropped 7 bases, with 18 bases sitting between them. Per germline, CDR1 DFQATT and CDR2 SNEGSKA (reference sequence). This CDR3 is 13 amino acids long. The CDR3 loop is CSATRQGTHEAFF. As DNA, the CDR3 is TGCAGTGCGACTAGGCAGGGAACACATGAAGCTTTCTTT.

This clonotype occurred a few times. The chain uses TRBV27 and TRBJ1-1; D unclear. The CDR3 sequence is 18 residues long. V lost 5 bases to trimming and J lost 0 bases, with 22 bases between them. In germline, CDR1 is MNHEY, CDR2 SMNVEV (reference sequence). The CDR3 nucleotides are TGTGCCAGCAGTCCCGGATTGTTCTCGGGCAGGATGAACACTGAAGCTTTCTTT. Its translation: CASSPGLFSGRMNTEAFF.

This clonotype has a count of ten or more. This chain connects TRBV28 to TRBJ2-5, with 7 positions matching TRBD2. The CDR3 spans 15 residues. The V segment lost 5 bases and the J segment 5 bases; nucleotides outside the gene matches: 11. The germline gives CDR1 MDHEN, CDR2 SYDVKM. CDR3 loop: CASSGVGGREETQYF. The CDR3 nucleotides are TGTGCCAGCAGTGGGGTTGGAGGGAGGGAGGAGACCCAGTACTTC.

This clonotype has at least ten counts. CDR3 in DNA: TGTGCCAGCAGCTTAGCCACGACGGGGGGGAGTGCGACGAGGGGCTACACCTTC. It translates to CASSLATTGGSATRGYTF. The chain carries TRBV7-9 and TRBJ1-2, with TRBD1 as a possible D gene (5 bases). Trimming shortened V by 0 bases and J by 8 bases, and 25 bases separated the two germline ends. CDR1 and CDR2 from the germline V gene are SEHNR and FQNEAQ (reference sequence). The CDR3 extends over 18 amino acids.

The chain couples TRBV19 to TRBJ1-1; no reliable D call. CDR3 size: 12 residues. V was pared by 5 bases and J by 8 bases, with 12 bases between. Per germline, CDR1 LNHDA and CDR2 SQIVND (reference sequence). CDR3 amino acids: CASSSREEEAFF. CDR3 nucleotide sequence: TGTGCCAGTAGTTCCCGGGAGGAAGAAGCTTTCTTT.

The V gene is TRBV14, the J gene TRBJ2-5, with D tentatively TRBD2 (6 bases). V lost 0 bases and J 6 bases, leaving 14 bases between the germline ends. CDR3 length: 15 residues. Germline V gene lookup returns CDR1 SGHDN and CDR2 FVKESK. The CDR3 DNA is TGTGCCAGCAGCCAAGAGGAAGAGGGGAGGCAGACCCAGTACTTC. Amino acids: CASSQEEEGRQTQYF.

This chain joins TRBV29-1 and TRBJ2-5; TRBD1 agrees at 9 bases. Germline V gene sequence: CDR1 SQVTM, CDR2 ANQGSEA. The CDR3 totals 13 residues. CDR3 amino acids: CSWGDRVPETQYF. The CDR3 coding sequence is TGCTCCTGGGGGGACAGGGTTCCGGAGACCCAGTACTTC.

A few counts support this clonotype. The rearrangement links TRBV9 to TRBJ2-2, with TRBD2 identical over 10 bases. The CDR3 consists of 16 residues. Germline loops: CDR1 SGDLS, CDR2 YYNGEE. Trimming cost V 1 base and J 0 bases; bases outside gene matches: 0. The CDR3 here is CASSVTSGANTGELFF. CDR3 bases: TGTGCCAGCAGCGTAACTAGCGGGGCGAACACCGGGGAGCTGTTTTTT.

V is TRBV5-1 and J is TRBJ2-5; 7 bases fit TRBD1. V shed 5 bases, J shed 4 bases, and the junction held 8 bases outside the gene matches. In germline, CDR1 is SGHRS, CDR2 YFSETQ. This CDR3 region has 14 residues. The CDR3 here is CASRASTGLETQYF. As DNA, the CDR3 is TGCGCCAGCAGGGCCTCGACAGGGCTAGAGACCCAGTACTTC.

The chain has TRBV19 and TRBJ1-1; D gene unclear. This CDR3 contains 13 residues. CDR1 is LNHDA and CDR2 is SQIVND in the germline V gene (reference sequence). V was trimmed by 6 bases and J by 4 bases, leaving 12 bases between them. CDR3 sequence reads: CASSRPPITEAFF. The CDR3 DNA reads TGTGCCAGTAGCAGGCCCCCAATCACTGAAGCTTTCTTT.

This clonotype was counted only a few times. The chain couples TRBV5-1 to TRBJ1-1; no clear D. Germline-derived CDR1 and CDR2 are SGHRS and YFSETQ. V shed 4 bases and J shed 0 bases, with 13 bases lying between them. CDR3 length equals 15 residues. The CDR3 sequence: CASSPGSRVNTEAFF. For the CDR3, the DNA is TGCGCCAGCAGCCCCGGATCTCGGGTGAACACTGAAGCTTTCTTT. The full variable domain, its missing parts supplied by reference TRBV5-1 and TRBJ1-1, is KAGVTQTPRYLIKTRGQQVTLSCSPISGHRSVSWYQQTPGQGLQFLFEYFSETQRNKGNFPGRFSGRQFSNSRSEMNVSTLELGDSALYLCASSPGSRVNTEAFFGQGTRLTVV.

This clonotype has a handful of counts. This chain joins TRBV11-2 and TRBJ2-2, with D perhaps assigned TRBD1 or TRBD2 (6 bases each). V shed 0 bases and J shed 3 bases, with 14 bases lying between them. This CDR3 contains 17 residues. The V gene's germline CDR1 is SGHAT and CDR2 FQNNGV. The DNA for the CDR3 is TGTGCCAGCAGCTTAGATCACGGGGGCGCATACACCGGGGAGCTGTTTTTT. Residues: CASSLDHGGAYTGELFF.

In this sample, this clonotype turned up once. The chain carries TRBV6-1 and TRBJ1-6; D not certain. V lost 8 bases, J lost 7 bases, and 18 bases lay in between. Germline CDR1 is MNHNS and CDR2 is SASEGT. There are 15 residues in the CDR3. CDR3 sequence (DNA): TGTGCCAGCCTTGCGGCTTCGGGTGAGAATTCACCCCTCCACTTT. It codes for CASLAASGENSPLHF.